Listed here is a single TCR beta chain. Antigen unknown. Trimming removed 1 base from V and 4 bases from J, with 14 bases in between. The CDR3 has 15 residues. Germline V lookup: CDR1 SNHLY, CDR2 FYNNEI. This sample is drawn from a study of T-cell memory formation after mild COVID-19. Study-level results: Certain responding clones were present in pre-infection memory, suggesting participation of cross-reactive memory.

MiXCR, run by TCRdb on the 5' RACE reads, gives a single entry per CDR3 protein. The table includes approximately 150,000 distinct CDR3 sequences, 10% to 15% detected once. This TCR was recovered from a man younger than 35 who had mild COVID-19 (a few samples of this study predate the infection). Cell type and time point are not known. Sequencing used PBMCs or a T cell subset sorted from them (not recorded which). This rearrangement joins TRBV2 to TRBJ2-7; D perhaps matches TRBD1 (6 bases). The CDR3 sequence is CASSEGQDRYYEQYV. CDR3 coding DNA: TGTGCCAGCAGTGAAGGACAGGACAGATATTACGAGCAGTACGTC.